The 21 T cell receptor beta chains below were found in one sample sequenced in a study of T cell responses to AZD1222 COVID-19 vaccine. Only in-frame clones appear in the TCRdb table, and some are missing; sequencing was by immunoSEQ multiplex PCR. Among about 150,000 clones, 91% were seen once, and the ten largest hold around 1.4%. The sequences come from peripheral blood, collected on day 0 of AZD1222 vaccination. These receptors were collected from an adult in good health.

The J gene is TRBJ2-7, the V gene TRBV11-1; 13 bases agree with TRBD2. V shed 3 bases and J 6 bases; nucleotides not matched to a gene: 5. Germline V CDR1 and CDR2: SGHAT, FQDESV (reference sequence). This CDR3 comprises 15 residues. The CDR3 protein is CASSFGLAGVSEQYF. CDR3 in DNA: TGTGCCAGCAGCTTTGGACTAGCGGGAGTGAGCGAGCAGTACTTC.

The rearrangement links TRBV7-3 to TRBJ2-2; TRBD1 matches at 7 bases. This CDR3 contains 12 residues. Losses at the gene ends were 8 bases for V and 7 bases for J; bases not matched to a gene: 4. From germline, CDR1 is SGHTA and CDR2 FQGTGA. CDR3 sequence: CASSRGRGELFF. The CDR3 nucleotides are TGTGCCAGCTCAAGGGGGCGCGGGGAGCTGTTTTTT.

The chain links TRBV19 to TRBJ1-5, with 7 nucleotides matching TRBD1. Germline V lookup: CDR1 LNHDA, CDR2 SQIVND (reference sequence). The CDR3 sequence is 16 residues long. V lost 3 bases, J lost 2 bases, and 7 bases stayed unmatched. The CDR3 nucleotides are TGTGCCAGTAGTATGAGGGGGCTAGGCGGCAATCAGCCCCAGCATTTT. Protein sequence: CASSMRGLGGNQPQHF.

Turning to this clone: Its ends do not fully match the called genes, so a read error is possible. The V gene is TRBV19, the J gene TRBJ1-1; possible D gene TRBD1, 5 bases. From germline, CDR1 is LNHDA and CDR2 SQIVND (reference sequence). The CDR3 sequence is 13 residues long. This chain's CDR3 is CASSIDRGTGAFF. CDR3 DNA sequence: TGTGCCAGTAGTATAGATCGGGGGACTGGAGCTTTCTTT.

V gene TRBV7-3 combines with J gene TRBJ2-7; D perhaps matches TRBD1 (6 bases). This CDR3 contains 14 residues. Germline V gene data show CDR1 as SGHTA and CDR2 as FQGTGA. V was cut by 4 bases and J by 3 bases, with 13 bases left in between. Written as DNA, the CDR3 is TGTGCCAGCAGCTGCCCGGGACACCTCTACGAGCAGTACTTC. It encodes CASSCPGHLYEQYF.

The chain couples TRBV7-2 to TRBJ1-2; a possible D gene is TRBD1 (5 bases). CDR1 SGHTA and CDR2 FQGNSA come from the germline V gene. Deletions cut 5 bases from V and 4 bases from J, with 11 bases between. There are 13 residues in the CDR3. DNA of the CDR3: TGTGCCAGCAGCGCAGGACACCCCTATGGCTACACCTTC. Amino acid sequence: CASSAGHPYGYTF.

This clone was recorded a few times. The CDR3 coding sequence is TGTGCCAGTAGTGGCTTACTAGGCACAGATACGCAGTATTTT. Protein sequence: CASSGLLGTDTQYF. The V call is TRBV19, the J call TRBJ2-3, with D tentatively TRBD2 (5 bases). Per the germline V gene, CDR1 is LNHDA and CDR2 is SQIVND (reference sequence). Trimming removed 5 bases from V and 1 base from J, with 10 bases in between. The CDR3 consists of 14 residues. Based on the CDR3 plus reference TRBV19 and TRBJ2-3, the full variable domain is DGGITQSPKYLFRKEGQNVTLSCEQNLNHDAMYWYRQDPGQGLRLIYYSQIVNDFQKGDIAEGYSVSREKKESFPLTVTSAQKNPTAFYLCASSGLLGTDTQYFGPGTRLTVL.

CDR3 DNA sequence: TGTGCCTGGAGTGTGCAAGGGGTTCAGCCCCAGCATTTT. This sequence encodes CAWSVQGVQPQHF. The chain has TRBV30 and TRBJ1-5; a possible D gene is TRBD1 (5 bases). Germline values: CDR1 GTSNPN, CDR2 SVGIG (reference sequence). CDR3 size: 13 residues. V lost 0 bases, J lost 6 bases, and 9 bases lay in between.

The chain recombines TRBV19 with TRBJ2-1; 8 nucleotides match TRBD2. Germline loops: CDR1 LNHDA, CDR2 SQIVND (reference sequence). CDR3 length equals 14 residues. J lost 6 bases, V lost 7 bases, and 8 bases had no gene match. In nucleotides, the CDR3 is TGTGCCAGTACGTTTCGGGGGGGCCCCAATGAGCAGTTCTTC. Amino acids: CASTFRGGPNEQFF.

This chain uses TRBV5-4 with TRBJ1-4; TRBD1 is a possible D gene (6 bases). This CDR3 spans 14 amino acids. With 4 bases removed from V and 4 bases from J, the gap between germline ends came to 11 bases. Germline values: CDR1 SGHNT, CDR2 YYREEE (reference sequence). In nucleotides, the CDR3 is TGTGCCAGCAGCCCAGGGGACAATAATGAAAAACTGTTTTTT. It specifies CASSPGDNNEKLFF.

CDR3 protein: CASSLEQIRSSGNTIYF. CDR3 coding DNA: TGTGCCAGCAGCTTAGAACAGATCAGATCCTCTGGAAACACCATATATTTT. This chain connects TRBV7-9 to TRBJ1-3; D gene ambiguous. The germline gives CDR1 SEHNR, CDR2 FQNEAQ (reference sequence). Trimming took off 1 base at V and 0 bases at J, with 13 bases between the two ends. The length of the CDR3 is 17 residues. Filled out from reference TRBV7-9 and TRBJ1-3, the complete variable domain reads DTGVSQNPRHKITKRGQNVTFRCDPISEHNRLYWYRQTLGQGPEFLTYFQNEAQLEKSRLLSDRFSAERPKGSFSTLEIQRTEQGDSAMYLCASSLEQIRSSGNTIYFGEGSWLTVV.

The rearrangement uses TRBV6-5 and TRBJ2-7; TRBD2 might be the D (6 bases). Germline V gene sequence: CDR1 MNHEY, CDR2 SVGAGI. V lost 8 bases to trimming and J lost 3 bases, with 17 bases between them. The CDR3 is 14 amino acids. CDR3 sequence: CASHEGTSDYEQYF. The DNA of the CDR3 is TGTGCCAGCCACGAAGGGACTTCTGACTACGAGCAGTACTTC.

The V call is TRBV5-1, the J call TRBJ1-1, with 9 bases identical to TRBD1. Germline trimming cut 1 base from V and 4 bases from J; bases unmatched to any gene: 11. Germline assignment: CDR1 SGHRS and CDR2 YFSETQ. There are 17 residues in the CDR3. The CDR3 DNA follows: TGCGCCAGCAGCTTGTTGGGACAGGGTGGGGTAGGCACTGAAGCTTTCTTT. This encodes CASSLLGQGGVGTEAFF.

The genes are TRBV5-6 and TRBJ1-1; the D gene is possibly TRBD1 (6 bases). Germline-derived CDR1 and CDR2 are SGHDT and YYEEEE. Between the trimmed V and J ends, which lost 4 bases and 0 bases, there was a span of 13 bases. The CDR3 runs to 15 residues. CDR3 nucleotides: TGTGCCAGCAGCCTGGGGGGGGCGATGAACACTGAAGCTTTCTTT. The encoded protein is CASSLGGAMNTEAFF.

The V gene is TRBV29-1, the J gene TRBJ1-3, with 7 bases fitting TRBD1. The trim removed 4 bases at V and 2 bases at J, leaving 5 bases unmatched. Germline V gene data show CDR1 as SQVTM and CDR2 as ANQGSEA. This CDR3 contains 14 residues. The CDR3 is CSVVEGQTGNTIYF. The CDR3 DNA follows: TGCAGCGTTGTGGAGGGACAGACTGGAAACACCATATATTTT.

A single count supports this clone. The chain joins TRBV11-2 to TRBJ1-1; D ambiguous. Per the germline V gene, CDR1 is SGHAT and CDR2 is FQNNGV. V shed 1 base and J shed 3 bases, with 9 bases lying between them. This CDR3 is 14 amino acids long. The CDR3 region is CASSLVLRDTEAFF. CDR3 in DNA: TGTGCCAGCAGCTTAGTCCTCCGGGACACTGAAGCTTTCTTT.

The chain combines TRBV14 with TRBJ1-2; 7 bases are a match to TRBD1. From germline, CDR1 is SGHDN and CDR2 FVKESK. The CDR3 has 15 residues. Unmatched junction bases numbered 14, after V lost 5 bases and J lost 8 bases. CDR3 amino acids: CASSRGQVAGDGYTF. The CDR3 nucleotides are TGTGCCAGCAGCAGAGGACAGGTGGCAGGGGACGGCTACACCTTC.

The chain links TRBV13 to TRBJ1-2; 8 bases line up with TRBD1. This CDR3 region has 14 residues. The trim removed 4 bases at V and 4 bases at J, leaving 5 bases unmatched. Germline V CDR1 and CDR2: PRHDT, FYEKMQ (reference sequence). The CDR3 protein is CASSSNDRGYGYTF. CDR3 DNA: TGTGCCAGCAGCTCTAATGACAGGGGCTATGGCTACACCTTC.

V gene TRBV19 combines with J gene TRBJ1-2; a possible D gene is TRBD1 (6 bases). V lost 6 bases to trimming and J lost 0 bases, with 17 bases between them. The germline gives CDR1 LNHDA, CDR2 SQIVND (reference sequence). This CDR3 has 16 amino acids. The CDR3 here is CASSYRTVLANYGYTF. CDR3 coding DNA: TGTGCCAGTAGCTACAGGACAGTCTTAGCTAACTATGGCTACACCTTC.

This sequence joins TRBV11-3 and TRBJ2-5, with 7 bases fitting TRBD1. Germline loops: CDR1 SGHNT, CDR2 YENEEA. This CDR3 has 14 amino acids. V lost 5 bases, J lost 2 bases, and 5 bases stayed unmatched. The CDR3 loop is CASSPGTAQETQYF. CDR3 coding DNA: TGTGCCAGCAGCCCCGGGACAGCACAAGAGACCCAGTACTTC. Based on the CDR3 plus reference TRBV11-3 and TRBJ2-5, the full variable domain is EAGVVQSPRYKIIEKKQPVAFWCNPISGHNTLYWYLQNLGQGPELLIRYENEEAVDDSQLPKDRFSAERLKGVDSTLKIQPAELGDSAVYLCASSPGTAQETQYFGPGTRLLVL.

This chain links TRBV7-3 with TRBJ2-6; 9 bases agree with TRBD1. The germline gives CDR1 SGHTA, CDR2 FQGTGA. The CDR3 loop spans 17 amino acids. With 5 bases clipped from V and 1 base from J, the junction kept 6 bases outside the gene matches. The CDR3 nucleotides read TGTGCCAGCAGCCTCACGGGACAGGGATCTGGGGCCAACGTCCTGACTTTC. Translating it yields CASSLTGQGSGANVLTF.